These 9 T cell receptor beta chains share one sample of origin, sequenced in a study of T cell responses to AZD1222 COVID-19 vaccine. Clones were sequenced by immunoSEQ multiplex PCR, and TCRdb holds only the in-frame ones, with some missing. This table holds around 100,000 clones, roughly 80% found once. Sequenced material: peripheral blood, taken on day 0 of AZD1222 vaccination. These receptors were obtained from an adult in good health.

This chain links TRBV19 with TRBJ2-1; D might be TRBD2 (5 bases). Germline CDR1 reads LNHDA; CDR2 reads SQIVND (reference sequence). This CDR3 has 17 residues. V shed 6 bases and J shed 7 bases, with 25 bases lying between them. This CDR3 is CASSHRGEGDRVNEQFF. In DNA, the CDR3 is TGTGCCAGTAGCCATCGGGGTGAGGGTGATAGGGTTAATGAGCAGTTCTTC.

This clone was detected a few times. The V gene is TRBV28, the J gene TRBJ1-2; D remains unclear. V was clipped by 7 bases and J by 4 bases, with 19 bases between them. This CDR3 spans 15 amino acids. Germline lookup yields CDR1 MDHEN and CDR2 SYDVKM. The chain's CDR3 is CASNRLMDGPYGYTF. The CDR3, as DNA: TGTGCCAGCAACCGCCTGATGGACGGACCCTATGGCTACACCTTC.

The chain carries TRBV4-3 and TRBJ2-4, with 9 bases lining up with TRBD2. Per the germline V gene, CDR1 is LGHNA and CDR2 is YSLEER. Losses at the gene ends were 0 bases for V and 6 bases for J; bases not matched to a gene: 6. The CDR3 has 16 amino acids. DNA of the CDR3: TGCGCCAGCAGCCAAGATACGGCGGGAGGGTTAAACATTCAGTACTTC. This gives the protein CASSQDTAGGLNIQYF.

This sequence joins TRBV15 and TRBJ1-1, with D possibly TRBD1 on 5 matching bases. The CDR3 has 16 residues. Germline V gene sequence: CDR1 LNHNV, CDR2 YYDKDF (reference sequence). V lost 5 bases and J lost 1, with 17 bases in between. CDR3 protein: CATSSLGGGGNTEAFF. The CDR3 nucleotides read TGTGCCACCAGCTCCCTGGGTGGGGGGGGGAACACTGAAGCTTTCTTT.

The V and J genes are TRBV4-3 and TRBJ2-2; D ambiguous. Per germline, CDR1 LGHNA and CDR2 YSLEER. Trimming shortened V by 3 bases and J by 0 bases, and 17 bases separated the two germline ends. The CDR3 totals 18 residues. The CDR3 spells CASSQGFDSAANTGELFF. CDR3 DNA: TGCGCCAGCAGCCAGGGGTTTGATAGTGCCGCGAACACCGGGGAGCTGTTTTTT.

The V and J genes are TRBV2 and TRBJ1-4; the D gene is possibly TRBD1 (6 bases). CDR3 length: 11 residues. The germline gives CDR1 SNHLY, CDR2 FYNNEI. V was cut by 9 bases and J by 16 bases, with 18 bases left in between. In DNA, the CDR3 is TGTGCCAGTAGAACAGGGAGCGATTCGTTTTTT. This codes for CASRTGSDSFF. Supplemented by reference TRBV2 and TRBJ1-4, the full variable domain reads EPEVTQTPSHQVTQMGQEVILRCVPISNHLYFYWYRQILGQKVEFLVSFYNNEISEKSEIFDDQFSVERPDGSNFTLKIRSTKLEDSAMYFCASRTGSDSFFGSGTQLSVL.

This clone was observed a handful of times. The V gene is TRBV29-1, the J gene TRBJ2-7; a possible D gene is TRBD2 (6 bases). V lost 4 bases to trimming and J lost 3 bases, with 16 bases between them. The germline V gene has CDR1 SQVTM and CDR2 ANQGSEA. CDR3 length equals 14 residues. The CDR3 protein is CSVVSLGRGYEQYF. The CDR3 DNA follows: TGCAGCGTTGTCTCCCTCGGGAGAGGCTACGAGCAGTACTTC.

The chain is built from TRBV27 and TRBJ2-7; a weak D match, TRBD2 (5 bases). The CDR3 length is 15 residues. The V and J ends lost 5 bases and 1 base respectively, with 15 bases between them. Germline CDR1 reads MNHEY; CDR2 reads SMNVEV (reference sequence). The CDR3 is CASSPQAGRSYEQYF. The CDR3, as DNA: TGTGCCAGCAGTCCCCAGGCGGGTCGGTCCTACGAGCAGTACTTC.

This clone is a singleton in its sample. The chain couples TRBV6-1 to TRBJ1-2; possible D gene TRBD1, 5 bases. The CDR3 spans 13 residues. V was clipped by 2 bases and J by 2 bases, with 6 bases between them. The germline gives CDR1 MNHNS, CDR2 SASEGT. The CDR3 is CASSETGNYGYTF. DNA for the CDR3: TGTGCCAGCAGTGAAACAGGAAACTATGGCTACACCTTC.